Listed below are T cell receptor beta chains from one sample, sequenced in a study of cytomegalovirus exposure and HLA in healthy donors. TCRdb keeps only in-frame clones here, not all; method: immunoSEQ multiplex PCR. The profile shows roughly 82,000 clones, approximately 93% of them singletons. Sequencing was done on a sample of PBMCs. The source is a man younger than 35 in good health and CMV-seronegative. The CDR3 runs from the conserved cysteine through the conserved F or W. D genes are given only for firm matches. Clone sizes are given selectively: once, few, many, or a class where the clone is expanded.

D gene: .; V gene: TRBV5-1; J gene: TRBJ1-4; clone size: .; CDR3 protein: CASSPTGATNEKLFF; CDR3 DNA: TGCGCCAGCAGCCCAACCGGGGCAACTAATGAAAAACTGTTTTTT
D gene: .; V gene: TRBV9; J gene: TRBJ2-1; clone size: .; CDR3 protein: CASSVGDGSRADEQFF; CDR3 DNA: TGTGCCAGCAGCGTAGGTGACGGGAGTCGGGCTGATGAGCAGTTCTTC
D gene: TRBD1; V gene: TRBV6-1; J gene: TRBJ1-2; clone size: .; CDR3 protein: CASRWTGVYGYTF; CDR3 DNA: TGTGCCAGCAGATGGACAGGGGTCTATGGCTACACCTTC
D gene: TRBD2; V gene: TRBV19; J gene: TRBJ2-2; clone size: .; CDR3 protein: CASTVGLAGANTGELFF; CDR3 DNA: TGTGCCAGTACAGTCGGACTAGCGGGGGCGAACACCGGGGAGCTGTTTTTT
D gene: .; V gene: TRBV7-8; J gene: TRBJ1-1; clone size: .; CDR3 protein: CASSLVRREAEAFF; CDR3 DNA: TGTGCCAGCAGCTTAGTCCGCAGGGAGGCAGAAGCTTTCTTT
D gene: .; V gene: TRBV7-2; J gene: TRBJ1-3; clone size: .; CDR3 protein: CASGGNTIYF; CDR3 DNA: TGTGCCAGCGGGGGGAACACCATATATTTT
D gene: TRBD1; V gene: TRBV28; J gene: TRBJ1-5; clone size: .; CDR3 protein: CASRTGTEYQPQHF; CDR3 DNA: TGTGCCAGCAGGACCGGGACAGAATATCAGCCCCAGCATTTT
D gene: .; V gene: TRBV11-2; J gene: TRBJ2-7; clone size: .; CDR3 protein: CASSLGRRGLPGEQYF; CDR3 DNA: TGTGCCAGCAGCTTAGGGAGGAGAGGGCTACCGGGGGAGCAGTACTTC
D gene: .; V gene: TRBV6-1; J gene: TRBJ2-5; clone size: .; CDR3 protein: CASGDIGGVFRETQYF; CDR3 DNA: TGTGCCAGCGGTGATATAGGGGGAGTTTTTCGAGAGACCCAGTACTTC
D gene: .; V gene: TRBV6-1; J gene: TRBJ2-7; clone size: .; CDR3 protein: CASSEPGAANEQYF; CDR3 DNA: TGTGCCAGCAGTGAACCTGGGGCCGCAAACGAGCAGTACTTC
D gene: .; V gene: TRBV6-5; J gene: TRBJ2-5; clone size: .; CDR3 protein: CASSLDQGETQYF; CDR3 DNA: TGTGCCAGCAGCCTAGACCAGGGGGAGACCCAGTACTTC
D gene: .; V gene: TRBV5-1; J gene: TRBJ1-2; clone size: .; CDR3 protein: CASSLKGQDYGYTF; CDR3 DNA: TGCGCCAGCAGCTTGAAGGGGCAGGACTATGGCTACACCTTC
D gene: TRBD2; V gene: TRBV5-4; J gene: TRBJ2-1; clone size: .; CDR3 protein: CASSLAGSGGAFEQFF; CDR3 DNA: TGTGCCAGCAGCTTAGCGGGTAGCGGGGGGGCTTTTGAGCAGTTCTTC
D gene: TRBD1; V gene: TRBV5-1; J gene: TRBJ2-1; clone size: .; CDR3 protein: CASRRTGDEQFF; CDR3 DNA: TGCGCCAGCAGACGGACAGGGGATGAGCAGTTCTTC
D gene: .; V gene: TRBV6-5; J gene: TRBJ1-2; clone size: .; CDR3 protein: CASMSGVNYGYTF; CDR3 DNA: TGTGCCAGCATGAGCGGCGTAAACTATGGCTACACCTTC
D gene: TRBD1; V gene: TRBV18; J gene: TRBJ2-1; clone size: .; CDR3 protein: CASSPPRGQGLTYEQFF; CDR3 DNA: TGTGCCAGCTCACCACCGAGAGGACAGGGTCTGACCTATGAGCAGTTCTTC
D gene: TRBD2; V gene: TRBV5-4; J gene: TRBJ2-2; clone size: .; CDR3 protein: CASSSGGSSGPSPGELFF; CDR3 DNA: TGTGCCAGCAGCTCGGGAGGGTCGTCTGGCCCGAGTCCCGGGGAGCTGTTTTTT
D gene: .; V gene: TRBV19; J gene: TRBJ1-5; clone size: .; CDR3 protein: CASRVSRNQPQHF; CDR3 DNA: TGTGCCAGTCGGGTCTCGCGGAATCAGCCCCAGCATTTT
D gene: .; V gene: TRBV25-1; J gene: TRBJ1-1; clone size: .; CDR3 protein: CASSLTGQLNTEAFF; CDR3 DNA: TGTGCCAGCAGTTTAACCGGACAGCTGAACACTGAAGCTTTCTTT
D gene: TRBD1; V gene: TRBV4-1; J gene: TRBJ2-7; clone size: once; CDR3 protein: CASSPRTGAAYEQYF; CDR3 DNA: TGCGCCAGCAGCCCTAGGACAGGCGCAGCGTACGAGCAGTACTTC
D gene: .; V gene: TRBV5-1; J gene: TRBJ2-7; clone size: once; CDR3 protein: CASSSKNTGLTPYEQYF; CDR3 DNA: TGCGCCAGCAGCTCAAAGAATACAGGGTTAACCCCCTACGAGCAGTACTTC
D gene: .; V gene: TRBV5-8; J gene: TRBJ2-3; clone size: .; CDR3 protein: CASSLRVLPDTDTQYF; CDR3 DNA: TGTGCCAGCAGCTTGCGGGTTCTTCCTGACACAGATACGCAGTATTTT
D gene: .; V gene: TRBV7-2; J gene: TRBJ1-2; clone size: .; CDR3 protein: CASSPRQPYGYTF; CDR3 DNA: TGTGCCAGCAGCCCCCGACAGCCCTATGGCTACACCTTC